The 9 T cell receptor beta chains listed next were all sequenced from one sample in a study of blood T cell repertoires in COVID-19. Generated by immunoSEQ multiplex PCR, the TCRdb table keeps only in-frame clones and is missing some. In the table there are 340,000 or so clones, roughly 84% of which are singletons. Sequencing was carried out using peripheral blood. These receptors all come from a man aged 50 or older with active or convalescent COVID-19.

This rearrangement joins TRBV5-4 to TRBJ1-2, with D unresolved. The V gene lost 0 bases and the J gene lost 2 bases, with 8 bases spanning the gap. Germline loops: CDR1 SGHNT, CDR2 YYREEE (reference sequence). There are 14 residues in the CDR3. The CDR3 region is CASSLAALNYGYTF. In nucleotides, the CDR3 is TGTGCCAGCAGCTTGGCAGCGTTGAACTATGGCTACACCTTC.

The gene calls are TRBV11-3 and TRBJ2-3; perhaps TRBD2 as D (5 bases). V lost 2 bases, J lost 1 base, and 13 bases lay in between. The CDR3 runs 16 residues. Germline V CDR1 and CDR2: SGHNT, YENEEA. CDR3 nucleotides: TGTGCCAGCAGCTTATCGCCGGGATGGGGCACAGATACGCAGTATTTT. This sequence encodes CASSLSPGWGTDTQYF.

In DNA form, the CDR3 reads TGTGCCAGCAAGGGCCCGACAGGGAGGTATGGCTACACCTTC. Translation gives CASKGPTGRYGYTF. The chain couples TRBV28 to TRBJ1-2; 7 bases map to TRBD1. Per germline, CDR1 MDHEN and CDR2 SYDVKM. V lost 7 bases and J lost 5; bases outside the gene matches: 10. This CDR3 spans 14 amino acids.

This clone was detected only a few times. Distinct nucleotide sequences in the sample also encode this CDR3. The gene calls are TRBV5-5 and TRBJ1-5; 7 bases are a match to TRBD1. Germline V CDR1 and CDR2: SGHKS, YYEKEE (reference sequence). This CDR3 contains 14 residues. V trimming: 4 bases; J trimming: 5 bases; junction bases outside the gene matches: 6. CDR3 in amino acids: CASSRDRGDQPQHF. CDR3 nucleotide sequence: TGTGCCAGCAGCCGGGACAGAGGAGATCAGCCCCAGCATTTT.

The rearrangement links TRBV5-1 to TRBJ2-7; 13 positions match TRBD2. Germline CDR1 SGHRS, CDR2 YFSETQ. CDR3 length: 16 amino acids. The V and J ends lost 0 bases and 3 bases, in that order; junction bases with no gene match: 3. Here the CDR3 DNA reads TGCGCCAGCAGCTTGGGGGGACTAGCGGGAATCTACGAGCAGTACTTC. Its protein is CASSLGGLAGIYEQYF. The whole variable domain, remainder taken from reference TRBV5-1 and TRBJ2-7, is KAGVTQTPRYLIKTRGQQVTLSCSPISGHRSVSWYQQTPGQGLQFLFEYFSETQRNKGNFPGRFSGRQFSNSRSEMNVSTLELGDSALYLCASSLGGLAGIYEQYFGPGTRLTVT.

The chain is built from TRBV4-2 and TRBJ2-1; D uncertain. Germline V gene data show CDR1 as LGHNA and CDR2 as YNFKEQ. Trimming took 0 bases from V and 0 from J, leaving 6 bases between them. The CDR3 has 15 amino acids. The CDR3 is CASSQDLRSYNEQFF. The CDR3 coding sequence is TGTGCCAGCAGCCAAGATCTACGCTCCTACAATGAGCAGTTCTTC.

This clone appeared a single time. V and J are TRBV30 and TRBJ1-2; no clear D gene. Per germline, CDR1 GTSNPN and CDR2 SVGIG (reference sequence). This CDR3 spans 10 amino acids. V lost 8 bases to trimming and J lost 8 bases, with 12 bases between them. The CDR3 reads CARVPGGYTF. CDR3 sequence (DNA): TGTGCCCGGGTCCCCGGGGGCTACACCTTC.

The chain carries TRBV9 and TRBJ1-1; D call uncertain. The CDR3 spans 15 residues. Trimming stripped 0 bases from V and 0 bases from J, with 9 bases between. Germline V CDR1 and CDR2: SGDLS, YYNGEE. The CDR3 nucleotides are TGTGCCAGCAGCGTAGTTTGGGAGATGAACACTGAAGCTTTCTTT. It codes for CASSVVWEMNTEAFF.

This sequence joins TRBV9 and TRBJ2-5, with D hard to call. Germline CDR1 reads SGDLS; CDR2 reads YYNGEE. The V and J ends lost 4 bases and 3 bases respectively, with 10 bases between them. CDR3 length equals 13 residues. CDR3 sequence (DNA): TGTGCCAGCAGCCCCCGACTGGAAGAGACCCAGTACTTC. This codes for CASSPRLEETQYF.